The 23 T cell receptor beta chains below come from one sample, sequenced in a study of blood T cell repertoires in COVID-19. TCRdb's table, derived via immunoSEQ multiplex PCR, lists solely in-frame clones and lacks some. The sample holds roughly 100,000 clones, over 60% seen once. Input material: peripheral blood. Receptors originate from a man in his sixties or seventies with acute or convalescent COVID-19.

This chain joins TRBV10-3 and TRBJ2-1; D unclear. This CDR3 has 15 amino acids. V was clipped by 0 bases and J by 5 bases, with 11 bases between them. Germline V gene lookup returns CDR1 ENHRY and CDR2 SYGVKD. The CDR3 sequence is CAISESRRQNNEQFF. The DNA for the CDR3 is TGTGCCATCAGTGAGTCGCGAAGACAAAACAATGAGCAGTTCTTC.

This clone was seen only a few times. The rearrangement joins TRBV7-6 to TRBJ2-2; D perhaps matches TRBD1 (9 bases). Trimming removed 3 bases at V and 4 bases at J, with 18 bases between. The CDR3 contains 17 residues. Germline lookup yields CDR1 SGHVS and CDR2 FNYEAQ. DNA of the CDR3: TGTGCCAGCAGCTTCCGGGGGGGACAGGGCGGCACCGGGGAGCTGTTTTTT. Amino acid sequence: CASSFRGGQGGTGELFF.

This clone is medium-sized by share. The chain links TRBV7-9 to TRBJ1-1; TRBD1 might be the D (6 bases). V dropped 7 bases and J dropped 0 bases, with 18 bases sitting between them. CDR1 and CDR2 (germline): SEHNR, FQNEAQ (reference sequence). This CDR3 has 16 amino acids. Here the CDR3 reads CASTGGPESMNTEAFF. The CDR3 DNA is TGTGCCAGCACCGGGGGCCCGGAATCTATGAACACTGAAGCTTTCTTT.

The CDR3 here is CASSHGWTNEKLFF. Written as DNA, the CDR3 is TGTGCCAGCAGCCACGGTTGGACTAATGAAAAACTGTTTTTT. The V and J genes are TRBV9 and TRBJ1-4; D is uncertain. From germline, CDR1 is SGDLS and CDR2 YYNGEE. V lost 4 bases and J lost 2, with 9 bases in between. The CDR3 is made up of 14 amino acids.

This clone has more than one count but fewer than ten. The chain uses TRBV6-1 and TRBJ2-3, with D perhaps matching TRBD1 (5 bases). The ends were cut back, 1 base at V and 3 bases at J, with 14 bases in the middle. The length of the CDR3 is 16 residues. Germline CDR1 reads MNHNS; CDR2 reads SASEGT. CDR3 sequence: CASSEESLRGTDTQYF. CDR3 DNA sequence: TGTGCCAGCAGTGAAGAGTCGCTAAGGGGAACAGATACGCAGTATTTT.

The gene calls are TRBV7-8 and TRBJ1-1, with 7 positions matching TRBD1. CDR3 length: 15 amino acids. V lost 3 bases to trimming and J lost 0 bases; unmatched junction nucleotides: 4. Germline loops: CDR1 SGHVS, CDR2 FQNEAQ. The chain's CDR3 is CASSFRQGMNTEAFF. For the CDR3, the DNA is TGTGCCAGCAGCTTCAGACAGGGTATGAACACTGAAGCTTTCTTT. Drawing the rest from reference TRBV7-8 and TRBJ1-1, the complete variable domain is GAGVSQSPRYKVAKRGQDVALRCDPISGHVSLFWYQQALGQGPEFLTYFQNEAQLDKSGLPSDRFFAERPEGSVSTLKIQRTQQEDSAVYLCASSFRQGMNTEAFFGQGTRLTVV.

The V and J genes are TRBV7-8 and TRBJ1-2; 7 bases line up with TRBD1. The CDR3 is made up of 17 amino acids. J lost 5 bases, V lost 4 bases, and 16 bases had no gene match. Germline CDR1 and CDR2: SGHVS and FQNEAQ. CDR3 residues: CASSSTHFDREGYGYTF. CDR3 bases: TGTGCCAGCAGCTCAACCCACTTTGACAGGGAAGGATATGGCTACACCTTC.

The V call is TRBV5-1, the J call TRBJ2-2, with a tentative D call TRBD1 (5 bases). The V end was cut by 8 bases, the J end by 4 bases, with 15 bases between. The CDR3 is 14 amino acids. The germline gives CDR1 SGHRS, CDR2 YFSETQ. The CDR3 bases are TGCGCCAGTCACCGTTCCCAGGGCACCGGGGAGCTGTTTTTT. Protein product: CASHRSQGTGELFF.

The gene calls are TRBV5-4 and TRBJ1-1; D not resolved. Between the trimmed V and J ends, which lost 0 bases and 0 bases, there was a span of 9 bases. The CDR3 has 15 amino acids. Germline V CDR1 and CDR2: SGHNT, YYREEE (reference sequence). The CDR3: CASSLAVNLNTEAFF. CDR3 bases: TGTGCCAGCAGCTTGGCCGTTAATTTGAACACTGAAGCTTTCTTT.

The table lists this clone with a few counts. CDR3 nucleotides: TGCGCCAGCAGCTTACAACCTATCGAGACTAGCACTGAAGCTTTCTTT. Its protein product is CASSLQPIETSTEAFF. The V gene is TRBV5-1, the J gene TRBJ1-1; no clear D gene. The CDR3 has 16 amino acids. V shed 2 bases and J shed 4 bases, with 18 bases lying between them. Germline V gene sequence: CDR1 SGHRS, CDR2 YFSETQ.

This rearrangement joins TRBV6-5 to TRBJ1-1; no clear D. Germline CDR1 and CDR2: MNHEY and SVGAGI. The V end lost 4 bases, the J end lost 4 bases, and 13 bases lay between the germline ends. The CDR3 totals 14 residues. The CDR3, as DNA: TGTGCCAGCAGTTCTACAGCTTTGGGCACTGAAGCTTTCTTT. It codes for CASSSTALGTEAFF.

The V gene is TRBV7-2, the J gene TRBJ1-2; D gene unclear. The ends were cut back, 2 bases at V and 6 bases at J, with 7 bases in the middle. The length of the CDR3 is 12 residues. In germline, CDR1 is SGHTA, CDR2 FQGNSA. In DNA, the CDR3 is TGTGCCAGCAGCTTATCCCTCCATGGCTACACCTTC. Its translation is CASSLSLHGYTF.

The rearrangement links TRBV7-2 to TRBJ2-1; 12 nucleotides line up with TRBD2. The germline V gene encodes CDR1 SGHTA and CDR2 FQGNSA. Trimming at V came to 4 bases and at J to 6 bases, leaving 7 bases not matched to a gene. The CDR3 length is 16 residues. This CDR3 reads CASSSSGGAGINEQFF. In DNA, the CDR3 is TGTGCCAGCAGCTCTAGCGGGGGGGCAGGAATCAATGAGCAGTTCTTC.

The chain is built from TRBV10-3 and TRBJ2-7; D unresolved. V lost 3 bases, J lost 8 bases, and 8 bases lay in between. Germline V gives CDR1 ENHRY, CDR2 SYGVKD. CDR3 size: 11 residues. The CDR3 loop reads CAISDQVQQYF. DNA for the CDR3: TGTGCCATCAGTGATCAGGTTCAGCAGTACTTC.

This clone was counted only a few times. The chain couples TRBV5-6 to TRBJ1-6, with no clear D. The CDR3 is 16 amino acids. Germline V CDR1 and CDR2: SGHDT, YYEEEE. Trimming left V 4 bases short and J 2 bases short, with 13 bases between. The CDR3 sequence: CASSLGFSAYNSPLHF. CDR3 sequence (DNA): TGTGCCAGCAGCCTCGGATTTAGCGCCTATAATTCACCCCTCCACTTT.

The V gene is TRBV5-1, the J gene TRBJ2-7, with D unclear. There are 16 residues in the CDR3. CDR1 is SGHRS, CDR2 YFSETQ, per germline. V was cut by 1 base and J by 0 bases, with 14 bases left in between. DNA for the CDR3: TGCGCCAGCAGCTTGAGCTCCAGCGCGAGCTCCTACGAGCAGTACTTC. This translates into CASSLSSSASSYEQYF.

The CDR3 DNA is TGCGCCAGCAGCTTCCAGGATAGGACAGATACGCAGTATTTT. Its translation is CASSFQDRTDTQYF. The V gene is TRBV5-1, the J gene TRBJ2-3; D remains ambiguous. Looked up from germline, CDR1 is SGHRS and CDR2 is YFSETQ. With 2 bases removed from V and 3 bases from J, the gap between germline ends came to 10 bases. There are 14 residues in the CDR3.

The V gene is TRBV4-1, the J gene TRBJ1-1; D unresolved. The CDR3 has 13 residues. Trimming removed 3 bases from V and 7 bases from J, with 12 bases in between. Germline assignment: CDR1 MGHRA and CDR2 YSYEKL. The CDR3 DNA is TGCGCCAGCAGCCAGGATGGGCCCGGTGAAGCTTTCTTT. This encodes CASSQDGPGEAFF.

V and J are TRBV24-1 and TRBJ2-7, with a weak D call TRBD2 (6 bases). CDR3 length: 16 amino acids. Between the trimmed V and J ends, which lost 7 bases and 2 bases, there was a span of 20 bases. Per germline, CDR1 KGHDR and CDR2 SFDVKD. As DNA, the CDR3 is TGTGCCACCAGCCCTGGGGGGTCCGGGATTACCTACGAGCAGTACGTC. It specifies CATSPGGSGITYEQYV.

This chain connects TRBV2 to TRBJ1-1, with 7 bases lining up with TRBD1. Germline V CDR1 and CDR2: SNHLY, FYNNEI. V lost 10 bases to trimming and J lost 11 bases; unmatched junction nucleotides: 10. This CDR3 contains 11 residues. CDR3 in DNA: TGTGCCACCATCTCACAGGGGTTTGCTTTCTTT. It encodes CATISQGFAFF.

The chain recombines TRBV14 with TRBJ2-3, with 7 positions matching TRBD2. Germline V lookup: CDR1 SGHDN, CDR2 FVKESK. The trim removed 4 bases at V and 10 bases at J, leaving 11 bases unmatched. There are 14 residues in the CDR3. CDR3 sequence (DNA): TGTGCCAGCAGCCCGACCCTAGCGGCAGAGGCGCAGTATTTT. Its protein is CASSPTLAAEAQYF.

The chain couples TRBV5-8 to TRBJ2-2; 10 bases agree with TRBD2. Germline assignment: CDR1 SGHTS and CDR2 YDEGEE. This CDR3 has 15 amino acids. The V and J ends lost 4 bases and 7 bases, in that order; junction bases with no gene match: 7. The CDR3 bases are TGTGCCAGCAGCCGAGGGACTAGCGTTGACGGGGAGCTGTTTTTT. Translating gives CASSRGTSVDGELFF. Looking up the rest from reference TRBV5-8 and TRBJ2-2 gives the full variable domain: EAGVTQSPTHLIKTRGQQATLRCSPISGHTSVYWYQQALGLGLQFLLWYDEGEERNRGNFPPRFSGRQFPNYSSELNVNALELEDSALYLCASSRGTSVDGELFFGEGSRLTVL.

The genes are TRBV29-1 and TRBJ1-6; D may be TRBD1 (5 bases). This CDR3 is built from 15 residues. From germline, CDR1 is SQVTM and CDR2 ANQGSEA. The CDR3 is CSARGGGSSNSPLHF. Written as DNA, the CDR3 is TGCAGTGCCCGGGGGGGTGGATCGAGTAATTCACCCCTCCACTTT.